This T cell receptor beta chain appears in the sequencing data of a study of T cell repertoires in cytomegalovirus infection. Study-wide context: Selection of CMV epitopes for the study included recently identified HLA-C-restricted and well-studied HLA-B-restricted ones. CMV infection plus the matching HLA type was flagged by public TCR beta signatures.

CDR1 SGHNT and CDR2 YENEEA come from the germline V gene. The CDR3 contains 16 residues. Trimming cost V 4 bases and J 0 bases, with 14 bases left between them. In TCRdb, the reads were re-called with MiXCR into one record per CDR3 protein. The sample gives approximately 910,000 distinct CDR3 sequences, about 33% of which show up once; roughly an eighth is in the top ten. This clonotype was found many times. The antigen is undetermined. The study's findings and limits: The study found HLA-C-restricted CMV-specific TCR beta clonotypes dominating the ex vivo response.

The specimen comprised cultured CD8+ T cells from PBMCs, sampled from culture after CMV antigen stimulation. This chain connects TRBV11-3 to TRBJ2-3, with D perhaps TRBD1 (5 bases). The receptor was isolated from a human donor in good health (CMV status not recorded). Some clones in this sample may be carry-over from other donors' samples. CDR3 region: CASSSSGHSSTDTQYF. The CDR3 DNA is TGTGCCAGCAGCTCAAGTGGACACTCTAGCACAGATACGCAGTATTTT.